This T cell receptor (beta chain) was sequenced for a study of blood T cell repertoires in COVID-19 (dated by TCRdb to between 2020 and 2021). As for the study more broadly: The collaborator samples originated in the United States, Italy and Spain and spanned the acute and convalescent phases of COVID-19. The prospective study material was composed of cDNA or gDNA derived from T cells, B-cell-depleted T cells, or PBMCs. Subjects who had been exposed to COVID-19, were actively infected with it, or had recovered from it provided the deeply sampled blood TCRbeta repertoires that made up the dataset. The repertoires were made available in a free public database intended to serve as a resource for research on the immune response to SARS-CoV-2. Samples came from the ongoing ImmuneRACE study (first 160 participants) plus 1,254 subjects from 6 global collaborators. Nearly every sample came with metadata listing a de-identified subject ID, COVID-19 status, age in years and sex. Where available, HLA class I and class II types were obtained from metadata supplied by the sample provider rather than from assay-based typing.

Broader findings and caveats from the paper: The amount of clinical and demographic metadata varied by source and participant and was provided uncurated.

V lost 4 bases and J lost 4 bases, and the count of bases not matched to a germline gene is 4. The germline V gene specifies SNHLY as CDR1 and FYNNEI as CDR2. Its CDR3 holds 15 amino acids, cysteine through phenylalanine. Only the CDR3 region is kept as DNA, spanning 45 bases read in frame from base 1. About this clone: Its antigen is not yet known. Per-nucleotide qualities are absent, and no much larger clonotype sits a single base away.

In the prospective study, participants were about 18 to 100 years old, resided in approximately 22 geographic areas of the United States, and were enrolled through a virtual design. In the prospective study, cohorts were assigned on the basis of participant-reported clinical history obtained from a screening survey and a study questionnaire. Recovered participants in ImmuneRACE Cohort 3 were defined by two consecutive negative NP/OP PCR tests, clearance by a healthcare professional, or resolution of symptoms. In the prospective study, mobile phlebotomists collected whole blood, serum and a nasopharyngeal or oropharyngeal swab from each participant. Additional blood draws and questionnaires over a roughly two-month period could optionally be provided by prospective study participants. Before DNA extraction, prospective study blood samples were shipped either frozen or at room temperature. The immunoSEQ Assay, a bias-controlled multiplex PCR, was used to amplify TCRbeta CDR3 regions from genomic DNA. The authors processed their data as follows. Within the assay, amplification of reference gene primers was used to estimate how many nucleated cells each sample contained. To quantify the absolute abundance of each unique TCRbeta CDR3 rearrangement, sequence reads were collapsed and filtered. For each sample, productive Simpson clonality was calculated by taking the square root of Simpson's diversity index across productive rearrangements. Here the immuneACCESS table is served through TCRdb, limited to in-frame sequences with V and J called. Missing clones are a known gap in these copies; in checked studies unresolved V genes cover under half, and the rest lacks a known reason. For V, J and clone size, that table is used; D and trimming come from the DNA. Within this sample are under 300,000 clones, with 88% of them counted one time only. The ten largest clones represent about 3% of the sample.

The TCR originated in a woman between 45 and 60 years old who had recovered from COVID-19. Sequenced material: PBMCs or T cells enriched from blood (not recorded which). This chain joins TRBV2 to TRBJ2-7; TRBD2 agrees with 13 junctional bases. DNA sequence: TGTGCCAGCAGTGGAGGGACTAGCGGGACTTACGAGCAGTACTTC. It translates to CASSGGTSGTYEQYF.